These 9 T cell receptor beta chains share one sample of origin, sequenced in a study of metastatic and nonmetastatic thyroid tumors. The entire patient cohort was treatment-naive prior to thyroid surgery. TCRdb re-processed the PCR reads through MiXCR. Here the sample spans about 19,000 clones, around 17% being singletons. Sequencing was done on a sample of blood. The receptors shown here come from a male donor with papillary thyroid cancer or a benign thyroid nodule (not recorded which). Some clones in this sample may be carry-over from other donors' samples.

The chain couples TRBV30 to TRBJ1-1; D not certain. Trimming took 4 bases from V and 4 from J, leaving 10 bases between them. Germline V gene lookup returns CDR1 GTSNPN and CDR2 SVGIG (reference sequence). The CDR3 extends over 12 amino acids. The CDR3 sequence: CAWIRRSTEAFF. The DNA for the CDR3 is TGTGCCTGGATTCGCCGTTCCACTGAAGCTTTCTTT.

Note on this clone: The junction and the germline gene differ at one end; a read error may be behind it. Other DNA sequences from this sample encode an identical CDR3 as well. The chain has TRBV7-2 and TRBJ2-2; 10 bases are shared with TRBD1. The CDR3 extends over 15 amino acids. The germline CDR1 and CDR2 sequences are SGHTA and FQGNSA. CDR3 sequence: CASSSTGGGTGELFF. CDR3 DNA sequence: TGTGCCAGCAGCTCGACAGGGGGCGGGACCGGGGAGCTATTCTTT.

This clone was observed many times. The chain joins TRBV5-1 to TRBJ2-3, with D perhaps assigned TRBD1 or TRBD2 (6 bases each). The CDR3 covers 14 residues. Germline V gene sequence: CDR1 SGHRS, CDR2 YFSETQ. Trimming cost V 2 bases and J 2 bases, with 9 bases left between them. Here the CDR3 DNA reads TGCGCCAGCAGCTTAGGGGGGACCACAGATACGCAGTATTTT. Encoded protein: CASSLGGTTDTQYF.

There are many counts of this clone. The gene calls are TRBV6-6 and TRBJ2-3; 13 positions match TRBD2. Losses at the gene ends were 6 bases for V and 1 base for J; bases not matched to a gene: 7. This CDR3 region has 17 residues. Germline lookup yields CDR1 MNHNY and CDR2 SVGAGI (reference sequence). CDR3: CASSQLAGGPGTDTQYF. CDR3 bases: TGTGCCAGCAGCCAACTAGCGGGAGGGCCTGGCACAGATACGCAGTATTTT.

This clone came up many times. V gene TRBV6-4 combines with J gene TRBJ2-7; D unclear. V was clipped by 6 bases and J by 4 bases, with 7 bases between them. The germline V gene has CDR1 MRHNA and CDR2 SNTAGT. This CDR3 is built from 11 residues. The CDR3 here is CASRHRYEQYF. The CDR3 region has the DNA TGTGCCAGCAGGCACCGGTACGAGCAGTACTTC.

In this sample, this clone turned up many times. The chain uses TRBV11-1 and TRBJ1-2; TRBD1 aligns across 10 bases. The germline V gene has CDR1 SGHAT and CDR2 FQDESV (reference sequence). V dropped 4 bases and J dropped 4; count of bases not matched to a gene: 12. This CDR3 spans 17 amino acids. CDR3 in DNA: TGTGCCAGCAGCTCCACTGGGACAGGGGAAATTTCCTATGGCTACACCTTC. Protein product: CASSSTGTGEISYGYTF.

This clone is medium-sized in the sample. The rearrangement links TRBV4-1 to TRBJ1-2; possibly TRBD1 for D (6 bases). Trimming pared 3 bases from V and 8 bases from J, leaving 13 bases between. This CDR3 has 13 residues. Germline CDR1 is MGHRA and CDR2 is YSYEKL. CDR3 coding DNA: TGCGCCAGCAGCCAGACGGGGGGGCAAGGCTACACCTTC. This translates into CASSQTGGQGYTF.

This clone was detected ten times or more. The CDR3 here is CASSRGQSTDTQYF. In nucleotides, the CDR3 is TGTGCCAGTAGTAGGGGACAGAGCACAGATACGCAGTATTTT. The V gene is TRBV19, the J gene TRBJ2-3, with 7 bases identical to TRBD1. Germline V gene sequence: CDR1 LNHDA, CDR2 SQIVND (reference sequence). V was pared by 4 bases and J by 0 bases, with 1 base of the junction left unmatched. The CDR3 has 14 amino acids.

This clone was observed at least ten times. The V gene is TRBV4-3, the J gene TRBJ1-2, with D hard to call. V was pared by 1 base and J by 0 bases, with 9 bases between. The CDR3 length is 15 residues. Germline CDR1 and CDR2: LGHNA and YSLEER. In DNA, the CDR3 is TGCGCCAGCAGCCAAGGGACGGCCACTAACTATGGCTACACCTTC. Translation: CASSQGTATNYGYTF.